This paragraph covers one T cell receptor beta chain sequence. This record comes from a study of blood T cell repertoires in COVID-19. Overall study: T cells, B-cell-depleted T cells, or PBMCs provided the cDNA or gDNA that served as material.

The V gene end was trimmed by 5 bases and the J gene end by 9 bases; junction bases not matched to a gene: 6. CDR3 size: 15 residues. Germline V CDR1 and CDR2: SEHNR, FQNEAQ (reference sequence). The table came from immunoSEQ multiplex PCR; TCRdb's copy has only in-frame clones and leaves some out. In the table there are roughly 57,000 clones, 80% to 90% of which are singletons. Sequencing used peripheral blood. The receptor comes from a man aged 60 to 69 with active or convalescent COVID-19. This rearrangement joins TRBV7-9 to TRBJ1-6; 11 positions match TRBD1. CDR3 DNA sequence: TGTGCCAGCAGCGCCCGGACAGGGGGCTTTTCACCCCTCCACTTT. Translated: CASSARTGGFSPLHF.